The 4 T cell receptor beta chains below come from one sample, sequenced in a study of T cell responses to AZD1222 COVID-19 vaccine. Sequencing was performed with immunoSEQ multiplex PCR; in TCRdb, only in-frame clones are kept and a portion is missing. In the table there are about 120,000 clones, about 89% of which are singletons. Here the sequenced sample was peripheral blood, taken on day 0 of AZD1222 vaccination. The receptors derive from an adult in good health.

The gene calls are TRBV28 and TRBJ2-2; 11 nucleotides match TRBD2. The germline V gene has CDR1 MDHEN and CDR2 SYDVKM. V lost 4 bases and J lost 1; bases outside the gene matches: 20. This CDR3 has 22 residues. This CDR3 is CASSYSIGSMPGLAENTGELFF. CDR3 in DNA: TGTGCCAGCAGTTACTCCATAGGCAGTATGCCGGGACTAGCGGAGAACACCGGGGAGCTGTTTTTT.

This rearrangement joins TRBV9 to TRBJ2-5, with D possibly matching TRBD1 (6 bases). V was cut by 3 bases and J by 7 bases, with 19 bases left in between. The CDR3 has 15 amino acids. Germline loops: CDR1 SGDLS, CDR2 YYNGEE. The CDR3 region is CASSESGTNVGTQYF. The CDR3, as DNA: TGTGCCAGCAGCGAGTCAGGGACAAATGTGGGGACCCAGTACTTC. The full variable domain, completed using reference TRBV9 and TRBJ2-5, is DSGVTQTPKHLITATGQRVTLRCSPRSGDLSVYWYQQSLDQGLQFLIQYYNGEERAKGNILERFSAQQFPDLHSELNLSSLELGDSALYFCASSESGTNVGTQYFGPGTRLLVL.

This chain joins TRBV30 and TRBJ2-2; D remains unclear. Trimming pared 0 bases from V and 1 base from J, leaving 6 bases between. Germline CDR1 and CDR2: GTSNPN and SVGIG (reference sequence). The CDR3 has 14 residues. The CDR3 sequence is CAWSVHLNTGELFF. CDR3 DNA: TGTGCCTGGAGTGTACATCTGAACACCGGGGAGCTGTTTTTT.

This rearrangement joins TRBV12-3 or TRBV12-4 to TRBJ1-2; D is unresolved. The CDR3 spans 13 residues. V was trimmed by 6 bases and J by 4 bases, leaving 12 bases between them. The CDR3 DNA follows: TGTGCCAGCAGGAACCCGGCCACCTATGGCTACACCTTC. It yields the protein CASRNPATYGYTF.